The 29 T cell receptor beta chains listed next were all sequenced from one sample in a study of blood T cell repertoires in COVID-19 (dated by TCRdb to about 2020). Library generation was performed with the immunoSEQ multiplex PCR assay. TCRdb obtained this table from immuneACCESS and retained in-frame rearrangements with V and J assigned. These tables miss some clones; where compared with another copy, unresolved V genes account for less than half of the shortfall, and the remainder is unexplained. Present in this sample are about 190,000 clones, about 88% of which were seen just once. Clones ranked in the top ten supply around 5.9% of the sample. Sequenced input: peripheral blood. The receptors stem from a woman aged 40 to 50 who had recovered from COVID-19.

The V and J genes are TRBV5-4 and TRBJ2-7; D is uncertain. The CDR3 consists of 13 residues. Trimming shortened V by 0 bases and J by 3 bases, and 7 bases separated the two germline ends. Looked up from germline, CDR1 is SGHNT and CDR2 is YYREEE (reference sequence). CDR3 sequence: CASSLDGGYEQYF. DNA for the CDR3: TGTGCCAGCAGCTTGGACGGCGGCTACGAGCAGTACTTC.

This chain joins TRBV6-6 and TRBJ1-1; D not certain. Per germline, CDR1 MNHNY and CDR2 SVGAGI (reference sequence). This CDR3 comprises 12 residues. V was clipped by 6 bases and J by 4 bases, with 9 bases between them. The CDR3 sequence is CASSGGTTEAFF. CDR3 nucleotide sequence: TGTGCCAGCAGCGGAGGTACCACTGAAGCTTTCTTT.

The J gene is TRBJ2-7, the V gene TRBV7-9; TRBD2 matches at 7 bases. Germline trimming cut 3 bases from V and 1 base from J; bases unmatched to any gene: 9. Germline lookup yields CDR1 SEHNR and CDR2 FQNEAQ (reference sequence). The CDR3 covers 16 residues. The CDR3 nucleotides are TGTGCCAGCAGCTTTGAGGAGGGAGGGGTATCCTACGAGCAGTACTTC. Amino acids: CASSFEEGGVSYEQYF.

This sequence joins TRBV10-3 and TRBJ2-3, with 14 bases matching TRBD2. Germline loops: CDR1 ENHRY, CDR2 SYGVKD. The CDR3 contains 16 residues. V trimming: 6 bases; J trimming: 3 bases; junction bases outside the gene matches: 5. The chain's CDR3 is CAISQGLAGATDTQYF. DNA of the CDR3: TGTGCCATCAGCCAGGGACTAGCGGGAGCTACAGATACGCAGTATTTT.

The chain uses TRBV21-1 and TRBJ1-5; the table names TRBD1, a call not compared with the DNA. TRBV21-1 is labeled a pseudogene. The CDR3 has 15 amino acids. CDR3 protein: CASSNVRQNNQPQHF. CDR3 in DNA: TGTGCCAGCAGCAATGTACGACAGAACAATCAGCCCCAGCATTTT.

CDR3 DNA sequence: TGTGCCATCAGTGAGGTCCCCGCAGGGAGGGGCCGGGGGACTGAAGCTTTCTTT. Its translation: CAISEVPAGRGRGTEAFF. The chain carries TRBV10-3 and TRBJ1-1; D is possibly TRBD1 (5 bases). Looked up from germline, CDR1 is ENHRY and CDR2 is SYGVKD. With 2 bases removed from V and 5 bases from J, the gap between germline ends came to 24 bases. The CDR3 covers 18 residues.

This rearrangement joins TRBV6-6 to TRBJ2-7, with 9 bases fitting TRBD2. The CDR3 sequence is 15 residues long. Trimming removed 2 bases from V and 1 base from J; junction bases left unmatched: 3. The germline CDR1 and CDR2 sequences are MNHNY and SVGAGI (reference sequence). The CDR3 coding sequence is TGTGCCAGCAGTTACCGAGCGGGAGGTTCCTACGAGCAGTACTTC. Translation gives CASSYRAGGSYEQYF.

The chain is built from TRBV7-3 and TRBJ2-5, with 12 bases identical to TRBD2. CDR1 and CDR2 (germline): SGHTA, FQGTGA. The CDR3 extends over 15 amino acids. V was pared by 7 bases and J by 4 bases, with 7 bases of the junction left unmatched. The CDR3 loop is CASTQTSGSSETQYF. CDR3 nucleotide sequence: TGTGCCAGCACCCAGACTAGCGGGAGTTCAGAGACCCAGTACTTC.

CDR3 DNA: TGTGCCAGCTCACCGAAAGTAACACAGGGATACAATGAGCAGTTCTTC. It specifies CASSPKVTQGYNEQFF. The chain links TRBV18 to TRBJ2-1; tentatively, D is TRBD1 (6 bases). The CDR3 extends over 16 amino acids. V was trimmed by 3 bases and J by 4 bases, leaving 16 bases between them. In germline, CDR1 is KGHSH, CDR2 LQKENI.

The chain joins TRBV7-2 to TRBJ2-5; TRBD2 aligns across 14 bases. Germline CDR1 and CDR2: SGHTA and FQGNSA. V dropped 4 bases and J dropped 4; count of bases not matched to a gene: 2. The CDR3 spans 15 residues. CDR3 in DNA: TGTGCCAGCAGCTCTGGACTAGCGGGAGGAGAGACCCAGTACTTC. Translation gives CASSSGLAGGETQYF.

The chain has TRBV29-1 and TRBJ2-7, with a weak D call TRBD1 (6 bases). CDR1 and CDR2 from the germline V gene are SQVTM and ANQGSEA. The CDR3 is 12 residues long. V was cut by 5 bases and J by 6 bases, with 14 bases left in between. CDR3 sequence: CSVTGLTVEQYF. CDR3 in DNA: TGCAGCGTTACAGGGCTAACCGTCGAGCAGTACTTC.

This clone was seen more than once but under ten times. The chain couples TRBV18 to TRBJ2-1; weak D call: TRBD1 (5 bases). The CDR3 sequence is 15 residues long. Trimming removed 5 bases at V and 0 bases at J, with 11 bases between. Germline CDR1 is KGHSH and CDR2 is LQKENI. CDR3 sequence: CASSDSLLSYNEQFF. In nucleotides, the CDR3 is TGTGCCAGCTCAGACAGCTTACTCTCCTACAATGAGCAGTTCTTC. Combining the CDR3 with reference TRBV18 and TRBJ2-1 gives the whole variable domain NAGVMQNPRHLVRRRGQEARLRCSPMKGHSHVYWYRQLPEEGLKFMVYLQKENIIDESGMPKERFSAEFPKEGPSILRIQQVVRGDSAAYFCASSDSLLSYNEQFFGPGTRLTVL.

This chain connects TRBV18 to TRBJ2-5; 15 bases align to TRBD2. The CDR3 extends over 16 amino acids. The germline V gene has CDR1 KGHSH and CDR2 LQKENI. J was trimmed by 5 bases and V by 4 bases; bases with no gene match: 5. The chain's CDR3 is CASSQGLAGGSETQYF. In DNA form, the CDR3 reads TGTGCCAGCTCACAAGGACTAGCGGGAGGGTCTGAGACCCAGTACTTC.

The CDR3 region has the DNA TGTGCCAGTAGTATATGGGGACTCAGAAATCAGCCCCAGCATTTT. Translated: CASSIWGLRNQPQHF. The chain carries TRBV19 and TRBJ1-5, with a possible D match to TRBD1 (5 bases). CDR3 length equals 15 residues. The ends were cut back, 2 bases at V and 4 bases at J, with 12 bases in the middle. Germline-derived CDR1 and CDR2 are LNHDA and SQIVND (reference sequence).

The chain combines TRBV7-2 with TRBJ2-5; 7 bases agree with TRBD1. The germline CDR1 and CDR2 sequences are SGHTA and FQGNSA. The CDR3 consists of 16 residues. Germline trimming cut 1 base from V and 5 bases from J; bases unmatched to any gene: 10. The CDR3 sequence is CASSLGVTGSTETQYF. CDR3 bases: TGTGCCAGCAGCTTAGGGGTGACAGGGAGTACGGAGACCCAGTACTTC.

The chain recombines TRBV6-4 with TRBJ2-3; the D gene is possibly TRBD2 (6 bases). Trimming shortened V by 0 bases and J by 0 bases, and 25 bases separated the two germline ends. CDR1 is MRHNA and CDR2 is SNTAGT in the germline V gene. The CDR3 totals 21 residues. In DNA form, the CDR3 reads TGTGCCAGCAGTGACTCTGAGACTAGGCCGGGGTGCCACAGTAGCACAGATACGCAGTATTTT. Translation: CASSDSETRPGCHSSTDTQYF.

V gene TRBV6-5 combines with J gene TRBJ1-5, with a weak D call TRBD1 (5 bases). Between the trimmed V and J ends, which lost 2 bases and 7 bases, there was a span of 18 bases. Germline-derived CDR1 and CDR2 are MNHEY and SVGAGI. This CDR3 region has 16 residues. The CDR3 region is CASSYGPPGRGQPQHF. The DNA for the CDR3 is TGTGCCAGCAGTTACGGACCCCCAGGGAGGGGACAGCCCCAGCATTTT.

This chain links TRBV30 with TRBJ2-7, with 7 bases matching TRBD1. The germline V gene encodes CDR1 GTSNPN and CDR2 SVGIG (reference sequence). V dropped 4 bases and J dropped 5; count of bases not matched to a gene: 14. This CDR3 has 15 amino acids. The CDR3 DNA follows: TGTGCCTGGAAATTAGACAGGGATGGGTACAACGAGCAGTACTTC. It translates to CAWKLDRDGYNEQYF.

The rearrangement uses TRBV15 and TRBJ2-7; D may be TRBD2 (7 bases). The CDR3 runs to 14 residues. CDR1 LNHNV and CDR2 YYDKDF come from the germline V gene (reference sequence). V lost 0 bases and J 9 bases, leaving 15 bases between the germline ends. The CDR3 region is CATSRDRWGGPQYF. In DNA form, the CDR3 reads TGTGCCACCAGCAGAGATCGGTGGGGGGGCCCGCAGTACTTC.

The V gene is TRBV5-1, the J gene TRBJ1-4; no definite D call. The CDR3 has 16 amino acids. V shed 0 bases and J shed 7 bases, with 16 bases lying between them. CDR1 and CDR2 from the germline V gene are SGHRS and YFSETQ. CDR3 coding DNA: TGCGCCAGCAGCTTGGCTACTGCTGGTGCCGGTGAAAAACTGTTTTTT. Translated: CASSLATAGAGEKLFF.

The genes are TRBV27 and TRBJ2-3, with D hard to call. The CDR3 totals 15 residues. Deletions cut 4 bases from V and 1 base from J, with 12 bases between. The germline V gene has CDR1 MNHEY and CDR2 SMNVEV (reference sequence). CDR3 in amino acids: CASSSPPVRTDTQYF. The CDR3 nucleotides read TGTGCCAGCAGTTCCCCCCCGGTGCGCACAGATACGCAGTATTTT.

The gene calls are TRBV5-1 and TRBJ2-7, with a tentative D call TRBD2 (6 bases). CDR3 size: 13 residues. The V end lost 2 bases, the J end lost 3 bases, and 9 bases lay between the germline ends. Germline-derived CDR1 and CDR2 are SGHRS and YFSETQ. The CDR3 bases are TGCGCCAGCAGCTTTGAGGGACTCTACGAGCAGTACTTC. Amino acids: CASSFEGLYEQYF.

V gene TRBV28 combines with J gene TRBJ2-2; 7 bases fit TRBD1. The CDR3 extends over 15 amino acids. The junction had 3 bases not matched to a gene; V was cut back by 5 bases and J by 0 bases. Looked up from germline, CDR1 is MDHEN and CDR2 is SYDVKM. Here the CDR3 reads CASSPGTANTGELFF. The CDR3 DNA reads as TGTGCCAGCAGTCCCGGGACAGCGAACACCGGGGAGCTGTTTTTT.

The CDR3 reads CASSIHGADNEQFF. CDR3 coding DNA: TGTGCCAGTAGTATCCATGGGGCGGACAATGAGCAGTTCTTC. V and J are TRBV19 and TRBJ2-1; TRBD1 is a possible D gene (5 bases). The CDR3 sequence is 14 residues long. The V gene lost 3 bases and the J gene lost 5 bases, with 11 bases spanning the gap. Germline CDR1 reads LNHDA; CDR2 reads SQIVND (reference sequence).

This rearrangement joins TRBV6-6 to TRBJ1-4, with 7 bases matching TRBD1. The germline V gene has CDR1 MNHNY and CDR2 SVGAGI (reference sequence). The ends lost 8 bases at V and 8 bases at J; junction bases unmatched: 11. CDR3 length: 14 amino acids. CDR3 nucleotides: TGTGCCAGCCTTACGGGGAAGGGGGCGGAAAAACTGTTTTTT. Translating it yields CASLTGKGAEKLFF.

The V and J genes are TRBV6-5 and TRBJ1-1, with 7 bases matching TRBD1. V trimming: 5 bases; J trimming: 4 bases; junction bases outside the gene matches: 7. The CDR3 totals 14 residues. Germline loops: CDR1 MNHEY, CDR2 SVGAGI. The CDR3 loop is CASSTTGDRTEAFF. CDR3 nucleotide sequence: TGTGCCAGCAGTACCACAGGGGACCGCACTGAAGCTTTCTTT.

The chain uses TRBV5-6 and TRBJ1-2, with D tentatively TRBD1 (6 bases). The CDR3 runs 16 residues. Trimming pared 2 bases from V and 0 bases from J, leaving 14 bases between. Germline loops: CDR1 SGHDT, CDR2 YYEEEE. The CDR3 spells CASSFRDRPANYGYTF. The CDR3 DNA follows: TGTGCCAGCAGCTTCAGAGACAGGCCAGCTAACTATGGCTACACCTTC.

This clone came up once. This chain connects TRBV11-3 to TRBJ2-5; tentative D call: TRBD1 (5 bases). V lost 1 base and J 2 bases, leaving 8 bases between the germline ends. This CDR3 comprises 14 residues. Germline V lookup: CDR1 SGHNT, CDR2 YENEEA. Here the CDR3 DNA reads TGTGCCAGCAGCTTAGCAGGGCTTCAAGAGACCCAGTACTTC. Translated: CASSLAGLQETQYF.

This clone was detected once. V and J are TRBV2 and TRBJ2-2, with 8 bases that match TRBD2. The CDR3 loop spans 14 amino acids. Unmatched junction bases numbered 3, after V lost 3 bases and J lost 6 bases. Germline V CDR1 and CDR2: SNHLY, FYNNEI. The chain's CDR3 is CASSDGGAPGELFF. DNA for the CDR3: TGTGCCAGCAGTGACGGGGGGGCCCCCGGGGAGCTGTTTTTT.